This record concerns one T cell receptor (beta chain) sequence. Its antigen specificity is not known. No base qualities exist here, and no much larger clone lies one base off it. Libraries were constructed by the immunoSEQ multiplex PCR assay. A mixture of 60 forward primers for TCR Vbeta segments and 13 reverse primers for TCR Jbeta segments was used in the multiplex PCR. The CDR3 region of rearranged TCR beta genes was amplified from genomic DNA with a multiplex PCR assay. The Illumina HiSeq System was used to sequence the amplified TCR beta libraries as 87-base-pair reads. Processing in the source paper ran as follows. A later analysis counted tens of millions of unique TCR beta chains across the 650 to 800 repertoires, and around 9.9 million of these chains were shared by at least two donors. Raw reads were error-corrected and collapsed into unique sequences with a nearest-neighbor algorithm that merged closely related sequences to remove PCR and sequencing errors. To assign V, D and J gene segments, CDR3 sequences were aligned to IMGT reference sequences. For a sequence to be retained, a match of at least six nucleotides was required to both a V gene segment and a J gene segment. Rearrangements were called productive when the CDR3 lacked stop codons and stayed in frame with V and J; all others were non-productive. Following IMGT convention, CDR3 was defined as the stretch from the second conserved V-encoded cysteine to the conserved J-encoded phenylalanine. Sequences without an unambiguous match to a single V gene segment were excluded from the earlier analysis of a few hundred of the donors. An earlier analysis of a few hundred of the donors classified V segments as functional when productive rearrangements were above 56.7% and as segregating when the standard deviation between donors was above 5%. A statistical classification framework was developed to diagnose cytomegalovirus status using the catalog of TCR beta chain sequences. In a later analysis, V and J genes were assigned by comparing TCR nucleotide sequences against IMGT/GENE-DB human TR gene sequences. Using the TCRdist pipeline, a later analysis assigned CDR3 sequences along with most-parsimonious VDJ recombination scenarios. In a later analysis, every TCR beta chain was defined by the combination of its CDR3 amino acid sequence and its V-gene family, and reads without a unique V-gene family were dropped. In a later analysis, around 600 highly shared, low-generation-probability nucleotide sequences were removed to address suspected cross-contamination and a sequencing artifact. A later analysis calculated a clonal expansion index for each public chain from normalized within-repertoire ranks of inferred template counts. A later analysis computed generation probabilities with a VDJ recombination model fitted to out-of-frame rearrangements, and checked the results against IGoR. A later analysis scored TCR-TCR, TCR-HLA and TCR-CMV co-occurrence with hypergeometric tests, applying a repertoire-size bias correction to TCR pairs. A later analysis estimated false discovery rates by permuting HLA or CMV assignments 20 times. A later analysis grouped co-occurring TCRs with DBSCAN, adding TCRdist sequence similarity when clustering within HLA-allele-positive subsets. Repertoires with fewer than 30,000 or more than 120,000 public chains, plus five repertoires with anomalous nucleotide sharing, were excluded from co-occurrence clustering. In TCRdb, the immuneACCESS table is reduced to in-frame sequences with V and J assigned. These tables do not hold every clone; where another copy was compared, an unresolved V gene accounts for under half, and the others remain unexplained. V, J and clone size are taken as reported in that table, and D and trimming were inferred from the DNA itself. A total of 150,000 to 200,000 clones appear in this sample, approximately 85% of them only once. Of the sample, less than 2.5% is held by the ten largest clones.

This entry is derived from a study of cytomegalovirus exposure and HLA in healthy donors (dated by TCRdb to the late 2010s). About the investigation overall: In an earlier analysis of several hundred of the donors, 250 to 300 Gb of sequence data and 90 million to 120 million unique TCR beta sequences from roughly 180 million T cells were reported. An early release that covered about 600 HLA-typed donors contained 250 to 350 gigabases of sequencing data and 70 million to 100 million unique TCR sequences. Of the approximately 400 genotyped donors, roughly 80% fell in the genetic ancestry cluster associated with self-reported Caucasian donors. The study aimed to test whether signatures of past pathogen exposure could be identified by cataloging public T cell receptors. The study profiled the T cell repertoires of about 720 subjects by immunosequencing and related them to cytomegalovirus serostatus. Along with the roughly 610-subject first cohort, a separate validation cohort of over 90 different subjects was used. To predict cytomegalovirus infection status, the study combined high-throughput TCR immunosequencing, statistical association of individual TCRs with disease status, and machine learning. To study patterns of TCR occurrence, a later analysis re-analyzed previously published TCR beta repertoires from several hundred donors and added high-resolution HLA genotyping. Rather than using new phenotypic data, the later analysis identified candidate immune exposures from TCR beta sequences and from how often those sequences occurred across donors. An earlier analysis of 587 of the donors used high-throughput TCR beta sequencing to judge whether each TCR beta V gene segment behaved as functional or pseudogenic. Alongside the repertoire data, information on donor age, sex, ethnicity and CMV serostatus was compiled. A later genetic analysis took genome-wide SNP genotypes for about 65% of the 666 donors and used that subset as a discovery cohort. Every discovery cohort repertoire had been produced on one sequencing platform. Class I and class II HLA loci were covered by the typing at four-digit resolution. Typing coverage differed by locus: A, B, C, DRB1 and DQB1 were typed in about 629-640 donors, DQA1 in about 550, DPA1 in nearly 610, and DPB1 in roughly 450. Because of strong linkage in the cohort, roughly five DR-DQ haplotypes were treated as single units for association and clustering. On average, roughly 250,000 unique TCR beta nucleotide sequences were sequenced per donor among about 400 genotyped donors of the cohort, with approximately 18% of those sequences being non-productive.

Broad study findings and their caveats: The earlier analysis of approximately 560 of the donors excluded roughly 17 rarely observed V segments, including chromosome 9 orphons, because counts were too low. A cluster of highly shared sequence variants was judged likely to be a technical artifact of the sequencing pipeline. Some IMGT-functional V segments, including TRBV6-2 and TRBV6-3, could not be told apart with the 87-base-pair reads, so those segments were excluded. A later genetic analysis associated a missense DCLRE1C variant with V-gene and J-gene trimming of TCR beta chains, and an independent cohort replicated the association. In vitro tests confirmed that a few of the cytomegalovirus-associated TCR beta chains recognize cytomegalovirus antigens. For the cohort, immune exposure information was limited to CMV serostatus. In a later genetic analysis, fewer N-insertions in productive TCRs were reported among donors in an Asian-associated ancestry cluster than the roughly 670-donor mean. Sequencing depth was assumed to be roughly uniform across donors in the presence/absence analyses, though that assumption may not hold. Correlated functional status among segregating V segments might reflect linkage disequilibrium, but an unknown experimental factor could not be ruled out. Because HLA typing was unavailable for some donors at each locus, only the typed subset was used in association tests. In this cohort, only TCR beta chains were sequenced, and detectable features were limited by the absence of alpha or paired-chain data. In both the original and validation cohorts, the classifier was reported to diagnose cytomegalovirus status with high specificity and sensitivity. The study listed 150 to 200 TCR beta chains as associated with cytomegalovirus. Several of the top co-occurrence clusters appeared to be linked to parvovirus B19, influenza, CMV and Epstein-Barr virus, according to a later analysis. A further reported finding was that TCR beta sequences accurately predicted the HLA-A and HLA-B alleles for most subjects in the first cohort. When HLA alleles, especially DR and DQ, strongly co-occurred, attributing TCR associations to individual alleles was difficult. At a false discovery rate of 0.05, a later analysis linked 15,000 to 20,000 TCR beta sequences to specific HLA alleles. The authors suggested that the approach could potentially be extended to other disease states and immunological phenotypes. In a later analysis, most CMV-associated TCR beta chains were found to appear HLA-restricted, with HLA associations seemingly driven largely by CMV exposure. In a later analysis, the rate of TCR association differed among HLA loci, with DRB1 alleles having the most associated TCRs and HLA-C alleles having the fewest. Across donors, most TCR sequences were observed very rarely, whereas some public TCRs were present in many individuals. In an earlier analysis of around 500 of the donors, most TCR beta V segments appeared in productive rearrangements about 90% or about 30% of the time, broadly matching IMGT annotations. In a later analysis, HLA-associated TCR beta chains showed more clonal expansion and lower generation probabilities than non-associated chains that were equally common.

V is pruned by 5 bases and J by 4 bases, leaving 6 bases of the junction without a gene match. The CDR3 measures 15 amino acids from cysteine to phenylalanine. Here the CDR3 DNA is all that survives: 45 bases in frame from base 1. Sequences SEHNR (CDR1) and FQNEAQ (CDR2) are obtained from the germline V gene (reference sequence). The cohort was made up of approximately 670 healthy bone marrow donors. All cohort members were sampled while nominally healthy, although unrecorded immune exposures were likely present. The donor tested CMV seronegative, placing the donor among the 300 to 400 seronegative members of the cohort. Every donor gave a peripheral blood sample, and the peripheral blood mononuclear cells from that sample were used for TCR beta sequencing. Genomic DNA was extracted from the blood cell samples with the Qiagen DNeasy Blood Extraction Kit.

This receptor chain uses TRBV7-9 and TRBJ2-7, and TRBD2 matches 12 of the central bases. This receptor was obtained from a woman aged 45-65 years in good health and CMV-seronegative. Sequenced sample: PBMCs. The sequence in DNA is TGTGCCAGCAGCAGCCGACTAGCGGGAGTGTACGAGCAGTACTTC. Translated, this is CASSSRLAGVYEQYF.